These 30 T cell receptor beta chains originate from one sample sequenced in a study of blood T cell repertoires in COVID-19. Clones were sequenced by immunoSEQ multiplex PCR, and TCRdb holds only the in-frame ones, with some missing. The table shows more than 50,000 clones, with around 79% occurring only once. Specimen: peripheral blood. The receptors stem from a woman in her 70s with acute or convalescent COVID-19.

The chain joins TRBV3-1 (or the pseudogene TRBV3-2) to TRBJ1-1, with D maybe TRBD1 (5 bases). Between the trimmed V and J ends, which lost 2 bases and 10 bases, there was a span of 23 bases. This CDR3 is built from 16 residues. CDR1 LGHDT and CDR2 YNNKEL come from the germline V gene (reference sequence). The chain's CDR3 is CASSQNGVAARVGAFF. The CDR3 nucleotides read TGTGCCAGCAGCCAAAATGGGGTCGCAGCCAGGGTCGGAGCTTTCTTT.

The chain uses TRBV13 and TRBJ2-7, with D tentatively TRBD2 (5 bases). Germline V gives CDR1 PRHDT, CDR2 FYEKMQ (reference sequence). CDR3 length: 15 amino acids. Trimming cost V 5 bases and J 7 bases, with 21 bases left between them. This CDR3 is CASSPPVRAPGEQYF. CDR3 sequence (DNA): TGTGCCAGCAGCCCCCCGGTGAGGGCCCCAGGTGAGCAGTACTTC.

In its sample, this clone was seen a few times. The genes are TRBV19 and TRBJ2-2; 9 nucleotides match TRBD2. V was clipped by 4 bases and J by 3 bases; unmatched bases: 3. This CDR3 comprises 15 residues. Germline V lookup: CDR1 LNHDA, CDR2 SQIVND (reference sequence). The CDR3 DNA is TGTGCCAGTAGTAGCCAGCGGGGGGACACCGGGGAGCTGTTTTTT. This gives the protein CASSSQRGDTGELFF. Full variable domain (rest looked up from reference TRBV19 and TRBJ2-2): DGGITQSPKYLFRKEGQNVTLSCEQNLNHDAMYWYRQDPGQGLRLIYYSQIVNDFQKGDIAEGYSVSREKKESFPLTVTSAQKNPTAFYLCASSSQRGDTGELFFGEGSRLTVL.

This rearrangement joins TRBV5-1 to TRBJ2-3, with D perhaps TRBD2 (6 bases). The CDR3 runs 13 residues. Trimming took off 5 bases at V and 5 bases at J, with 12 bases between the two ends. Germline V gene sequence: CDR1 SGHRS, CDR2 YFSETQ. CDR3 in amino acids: CASSPLEGDTQYF. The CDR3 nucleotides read TGCGCCAGCAGTCCGCTGGAGGGAGATACGCAGTATTTT.

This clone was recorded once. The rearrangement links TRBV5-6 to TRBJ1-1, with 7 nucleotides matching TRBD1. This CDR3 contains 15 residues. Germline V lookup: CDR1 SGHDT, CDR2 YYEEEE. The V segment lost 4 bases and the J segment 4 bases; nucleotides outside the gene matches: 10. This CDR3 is CASSPFDRASTEAFF. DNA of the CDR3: TGTGCCAGCAGCCCTTTTGACAGGGCCAGCACTGAAGCTTTCTTT.

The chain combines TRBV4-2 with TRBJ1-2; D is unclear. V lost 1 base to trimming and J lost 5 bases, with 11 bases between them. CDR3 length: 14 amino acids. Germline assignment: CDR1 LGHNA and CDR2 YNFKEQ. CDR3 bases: TGTGCCAGCAGCCAAGGCGGGGAAGGGTATGGCTACACCTTC. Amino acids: CASSQGGEGYGYTF.

The CDR3 here is CASSLGAGRTDTQYF. The CDR3 DNA sequence: TGTGCCAGCAGCTTAGGCGCAGGCCGCACAGATACGCAGTATTTT. The rearrangement joins TRBV11-3 to TRBJ2-3, with D unclear. The CDR3 length is 15 residues. With 1 base removed from V and 1 base from J, the gap between germline ends came to 9 bases. The germline V gene has CDR1 SGHNT and CDR2 YENEEA.

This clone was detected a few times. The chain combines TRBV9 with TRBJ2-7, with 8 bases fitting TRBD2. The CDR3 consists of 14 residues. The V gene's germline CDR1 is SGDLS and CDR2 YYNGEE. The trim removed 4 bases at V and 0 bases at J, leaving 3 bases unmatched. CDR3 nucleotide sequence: TGTGCCAGCAGCCCCGGGACTAGCTCCTACGAGCAGTACTTC. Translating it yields CASSPGTSSYEQYF.

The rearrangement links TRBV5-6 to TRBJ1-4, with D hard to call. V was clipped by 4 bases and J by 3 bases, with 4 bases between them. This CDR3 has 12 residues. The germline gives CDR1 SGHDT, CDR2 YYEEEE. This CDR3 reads CASSRPNEKLFF. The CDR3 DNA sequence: TGTGCCAGCAGCCGTCCTAATGAAAAACTGTTTTTT.

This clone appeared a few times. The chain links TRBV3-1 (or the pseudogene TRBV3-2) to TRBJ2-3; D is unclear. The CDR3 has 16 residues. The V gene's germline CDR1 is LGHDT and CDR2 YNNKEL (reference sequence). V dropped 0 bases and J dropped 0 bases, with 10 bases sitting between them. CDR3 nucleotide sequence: TGTGCCAGCAGCCAAGATCTTGGCGGCAGCACAGATACGCAGTATTTT. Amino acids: CASSQDLGGSTDTQYF.

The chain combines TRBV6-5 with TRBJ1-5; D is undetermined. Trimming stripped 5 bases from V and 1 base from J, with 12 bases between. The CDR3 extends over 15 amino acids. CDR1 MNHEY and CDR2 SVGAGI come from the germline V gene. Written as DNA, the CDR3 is TGTGCCAGCAGTCCCCACAGCGGGAGCAATCAGCCCCAGCATTTT. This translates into CASSPHSGSNQPQHF.

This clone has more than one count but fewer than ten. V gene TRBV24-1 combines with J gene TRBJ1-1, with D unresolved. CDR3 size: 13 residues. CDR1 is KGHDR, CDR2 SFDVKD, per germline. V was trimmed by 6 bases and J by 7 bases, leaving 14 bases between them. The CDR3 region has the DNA TGTGCCACCAGTAGGGCGGGGAACGATGAAGCTTTCTTT. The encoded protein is CATSRAGNDEAFF.

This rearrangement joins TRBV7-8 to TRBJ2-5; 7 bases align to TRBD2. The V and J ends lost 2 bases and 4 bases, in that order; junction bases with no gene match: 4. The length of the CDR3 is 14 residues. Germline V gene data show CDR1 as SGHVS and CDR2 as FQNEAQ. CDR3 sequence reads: CASSLMLAVETQYF. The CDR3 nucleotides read TGTGCCAGCAGCTTAATGCTAGCGGTAGAGACCCAGTACTTC.

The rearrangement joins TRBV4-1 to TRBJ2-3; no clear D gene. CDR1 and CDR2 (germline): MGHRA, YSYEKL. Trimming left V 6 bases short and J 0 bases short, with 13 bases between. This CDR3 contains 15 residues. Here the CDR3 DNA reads TGCGCCAGCAGGCTTATGTTGAGGAGCACAGATACGCAGTATTTT. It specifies CASRLMLRSTDTQYF.

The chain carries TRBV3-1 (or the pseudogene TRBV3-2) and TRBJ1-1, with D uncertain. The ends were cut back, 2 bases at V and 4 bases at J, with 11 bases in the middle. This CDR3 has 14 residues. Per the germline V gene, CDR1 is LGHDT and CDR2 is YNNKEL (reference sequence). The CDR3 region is CASSQQGGGTEAFF. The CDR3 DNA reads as TGTGCCAGCAGCCAACAAGGTGGAGGCACTGAAGCTTTCTTT.

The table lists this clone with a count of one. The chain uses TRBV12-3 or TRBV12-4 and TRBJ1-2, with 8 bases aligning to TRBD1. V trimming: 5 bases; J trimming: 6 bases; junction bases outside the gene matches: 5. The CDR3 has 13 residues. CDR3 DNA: TGTGCCAGCAGTCAGGGGGCTTGGGATGGCTACACCTTC. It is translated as CASSQGAWDGYTF.

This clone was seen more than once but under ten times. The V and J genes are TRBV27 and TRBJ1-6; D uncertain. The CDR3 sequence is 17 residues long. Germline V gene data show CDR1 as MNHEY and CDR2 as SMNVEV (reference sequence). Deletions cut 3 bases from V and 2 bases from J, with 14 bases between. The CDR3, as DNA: TGTGCCAGCAGTTTTTCAGGTTCTCGGCCCTATAATTCACCCCTCCACTTT. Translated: CASSFSGSRPYNSPLHF.

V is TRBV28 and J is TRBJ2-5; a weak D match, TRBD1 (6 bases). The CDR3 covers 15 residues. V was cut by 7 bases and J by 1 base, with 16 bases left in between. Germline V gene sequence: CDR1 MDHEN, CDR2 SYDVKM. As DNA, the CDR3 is TGTGCCAGCACCGCCAGACAGGTATCCCAAGAGACCCAGTACTTC. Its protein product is CASTARQVSQETQYF.

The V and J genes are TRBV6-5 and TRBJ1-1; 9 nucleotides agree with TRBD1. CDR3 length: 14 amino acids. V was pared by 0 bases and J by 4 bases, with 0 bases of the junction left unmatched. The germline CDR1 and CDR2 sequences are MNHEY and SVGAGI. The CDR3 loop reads CASSYSQGATEAFF. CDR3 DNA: TGTGCCAGCAGTTACTCACAGGGGGCCACTGAAGCTTTCTTT.

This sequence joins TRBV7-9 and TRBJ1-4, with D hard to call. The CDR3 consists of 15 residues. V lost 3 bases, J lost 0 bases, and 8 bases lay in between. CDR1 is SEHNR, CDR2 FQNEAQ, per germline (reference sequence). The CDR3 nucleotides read TGTGCCAGCAGCTTCGGGGTACCAACTAATGAAAAACTGTTTTTT. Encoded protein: CASSFGVPTNEKLFF.

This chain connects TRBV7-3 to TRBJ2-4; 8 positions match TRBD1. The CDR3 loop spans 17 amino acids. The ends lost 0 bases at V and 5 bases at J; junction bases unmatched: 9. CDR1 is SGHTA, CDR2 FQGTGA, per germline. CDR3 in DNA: TGTGCCAGCAGCTTAACGCCTGGACAGGGTGGAGAAAACATTCAGTACTTC. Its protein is CASSLTPGQGGENIQYF.

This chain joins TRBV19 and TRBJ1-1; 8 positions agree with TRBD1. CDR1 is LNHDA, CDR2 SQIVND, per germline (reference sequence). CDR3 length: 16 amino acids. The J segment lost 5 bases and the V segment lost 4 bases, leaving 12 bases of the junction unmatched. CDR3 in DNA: TGTGCCAGTAGTACTTGGGGCAGGGGGCGTGGGACTGAAGCTTTCTTT. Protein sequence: CASSTWGRGRGTEAFF.

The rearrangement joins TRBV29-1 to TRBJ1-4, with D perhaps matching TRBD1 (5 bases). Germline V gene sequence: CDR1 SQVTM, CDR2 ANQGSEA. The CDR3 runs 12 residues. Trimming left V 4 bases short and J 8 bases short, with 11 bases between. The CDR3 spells CSVARAGEKLFF. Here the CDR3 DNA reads TGCAGCGTTGCCAGGGCGGGGGAAAAACTGTTTTTT.

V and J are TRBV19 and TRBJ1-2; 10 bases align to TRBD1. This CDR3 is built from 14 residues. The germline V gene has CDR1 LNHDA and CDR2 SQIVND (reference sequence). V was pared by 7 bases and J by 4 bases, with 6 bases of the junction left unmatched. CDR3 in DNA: TGTGCCAGTACGACAGGGGGCTCTAGCTATGGCTACACCTTC. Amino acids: CASTTGGSSYGYTF.

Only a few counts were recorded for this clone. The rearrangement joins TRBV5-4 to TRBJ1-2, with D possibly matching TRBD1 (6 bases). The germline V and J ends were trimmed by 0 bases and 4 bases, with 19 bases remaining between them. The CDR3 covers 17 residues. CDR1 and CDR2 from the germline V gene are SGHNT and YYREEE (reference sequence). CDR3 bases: TGTGCCAGCAGCTTGGAAAGGGGGACAAGAGTTAGCTATGGCTACACCTTC. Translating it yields CASSLERGTRVSYGYTF. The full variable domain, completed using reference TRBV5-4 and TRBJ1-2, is ETGVTQSPTHLIKTRGQQVTLRCSSQSGHNTVSWYQQALGQGPQFIFQYYREEENGRGNFPPRFSGLQFPNYSSELNVNALELDDSALYLCASSLERGTRVSYGYTFGSGTRLTVV.

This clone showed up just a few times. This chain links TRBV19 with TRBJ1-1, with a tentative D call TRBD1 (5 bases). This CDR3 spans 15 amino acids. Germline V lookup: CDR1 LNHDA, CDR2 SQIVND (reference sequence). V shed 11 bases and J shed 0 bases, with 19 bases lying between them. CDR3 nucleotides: TGTGCCGTTCGACCACGCGGGGCGATGAACACTGAAGCTTTCTTT. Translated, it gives CAVRPRGAMNTEAFF.

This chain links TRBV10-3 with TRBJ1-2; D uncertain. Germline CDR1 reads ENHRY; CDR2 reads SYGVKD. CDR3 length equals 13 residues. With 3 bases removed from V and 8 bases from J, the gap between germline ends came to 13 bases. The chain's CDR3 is CAISEEAPWGYTF. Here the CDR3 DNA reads TGTGCCATCAGTGAAGAGGCGCCTTGGGGCTACACCTTC.

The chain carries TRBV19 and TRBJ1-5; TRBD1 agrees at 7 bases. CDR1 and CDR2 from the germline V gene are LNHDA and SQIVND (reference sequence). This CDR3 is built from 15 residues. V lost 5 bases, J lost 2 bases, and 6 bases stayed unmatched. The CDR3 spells CASSRTGTGNQPQHF. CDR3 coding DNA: TGTGCCAGTAGTCGTACCGGGACAGGCAATCAGCCCCAGCATTTT. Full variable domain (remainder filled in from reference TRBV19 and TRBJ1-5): DGGITQSPKYLFRKEGQNVTLSCEQNLNHDAMYWYRQDPGQGLRLIYYSQIVNDFQKGDIAEGYSVSREKKESFPLTVTSAQKNPTAFYLCASSRTGTGNQPQHFGDGTRLSIL.

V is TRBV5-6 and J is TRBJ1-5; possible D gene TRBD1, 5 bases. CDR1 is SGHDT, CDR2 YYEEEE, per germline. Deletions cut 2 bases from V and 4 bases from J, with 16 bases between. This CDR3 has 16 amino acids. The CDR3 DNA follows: TGTGCCAGCAGCTTCCAAGGGCAGGGTGCAAATCAGCCCCAGCATTTT. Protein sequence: CASSFQGQGANQPQHF.

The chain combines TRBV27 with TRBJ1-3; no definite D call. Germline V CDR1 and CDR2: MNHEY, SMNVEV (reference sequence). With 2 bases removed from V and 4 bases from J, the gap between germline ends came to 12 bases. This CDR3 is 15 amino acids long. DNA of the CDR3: TGTGCCAGCAGTTTAGGTGGCCCTAGGGGAAACACCATATATTTT. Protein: CASSLGGPRGNTIYF.